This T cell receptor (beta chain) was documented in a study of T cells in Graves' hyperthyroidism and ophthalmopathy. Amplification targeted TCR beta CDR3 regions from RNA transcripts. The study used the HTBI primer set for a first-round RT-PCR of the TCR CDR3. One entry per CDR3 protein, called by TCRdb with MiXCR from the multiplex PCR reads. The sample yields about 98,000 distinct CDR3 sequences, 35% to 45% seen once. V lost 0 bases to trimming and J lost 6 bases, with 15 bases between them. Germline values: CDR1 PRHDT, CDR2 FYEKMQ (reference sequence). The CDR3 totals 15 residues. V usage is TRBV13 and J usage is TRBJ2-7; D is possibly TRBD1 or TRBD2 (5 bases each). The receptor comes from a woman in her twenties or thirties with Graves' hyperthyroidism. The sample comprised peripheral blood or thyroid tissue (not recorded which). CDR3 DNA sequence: TGTGCCAGCAGCTTAGGCCGTGGAAGAGGGGTCGAGCAGTACTTC. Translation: CASSLGRGRGVEQYF.